The 12 T cell receptor beta chains listed next were all sequenced from one sample in a study of identical twins. TCRdb itself ran the 5' RACE reads through MiXCR, one entry per CDR3 protein. The repertoire holds about 700,000 distinct CDR3 sequences, 6.1% seen once, with around 1.7% in the top ten. The sample consisted of naive T cells sorted from blood. The receptor set was obtained from a man aged 18 to 29 in good health.

This rearrangement joins TRBV3-1 to TRBJ1-1, with 11 bases matching TRBD1. Per germline, CDR1 LGHDT and CDR2 YNNKEL (reference sequence). The V segment lost 0 bases and the J segment 4 bases; nucleotides outside the gene matches: 4. This CDR3 contains 16 residues. CDR3 sequence (DNA): TGTGCCAGCAGCCAAGAAAGGACAGGGGGCATCACTGAAGCTTTCTTT. Its protein is CASSQERTGGITEAFF.

This clonotype has ten or more counts. The V and J genes are TRBV5-1 and TRBJ2-2, with 11 bases lining up with TRBD2. V was pared by 4 bases and J by 6 bases, with 11 bases of the junction left unmatched. Germline CDR1 is SGHRS and CDR2 is YFSETQ. CDR3 length: 17 amino acids. CDR3 region: CASSPGLADPRAGELFF. In nucleotides, the CDR3 is TGCGCCAGCAGCCCGGGACTAGCGGATCCTAGGGCCGGGGAGCTGTTTTTT.

The J gene is TRBJ1-1, the V gene TRBV7-9; D not resolved. This CDR3 spans 15 amino acids. Trimming took 5 bases from V and 3 from J, leaving 16 bases between them. CDR1 is SEHNR, CDR2 FQNEAQ, per germline (reference sequence). In DNA, the CDR3 is TGTGCCAGCAGCGAGATGACGGAGGCTTACACTGAAGCTTTCTTT. This codes for CASSEMTEAYTEAFF.

This clonotype has just a few counts. The chain joins TRBV5-1 to TRBJ2-1, with 9 bases identical to TRBD2. The CDR3 contains 18 residues. Trimming removed 5 bases from V and 9 bases from J; junction bases left unmatched: 21. Germline assignment: CDR1 SGHRS and CDR2 YFSETQ. This CDR3 is CASSWGDGSGSPRGEQFF. Written as DNA, the CDR3 is TGCGCCAGCAGTTGGGGGGACGGTAGCGGGAGCCCGCGGGGTGAGCAGTTCTTC. Combining the CDR3 with reference TRBV5-1 and TRBJ2-1 gives the whole variable domain KAGVTQTPRYLIKTRGQQVTLSCSPISGHRSVSWYQQTPGQGLQFLFEYFSETQRNKGNFPGRFSGRQFSNSRSEMNVSTLELGDSALYLCASSWGDGSGSPRGEQFFGPGTRLTVL.

A few counts support this clonotype. The chain is built from TRBV12-3 or TRBV12-4 and TRBJ2-7, with 9 bases aligning to TRBD1. The junction had 11 bases not matched to a gene; V was cut back by 7 bases and J by 7 bases. The CDR3 is made up of 14 amino acids. CDR3 residues: CASTKGQGGQEQYF. The CDR3 coding sequence is TGTGCCAGCACTAAGGGACAGGGAGGTCAAGAGCAGTACTTC.

Worth noting for this clonotype: The junction does not match germline at one end; this may be a read error. The V call is TRBV27, the J call TRBJ2-3, with D tentatively TRBD1 or TRBD2 (5 bases each). The CDR3 loop spans 14 amino acids. Germline V gene sequence: CDR1 MNHEY, CDR2 SMNVEV (reference sequence). CDR3 nucleotides: TGTGCCAGCTCGAATCGGGGCAGCAGAGATACGCAGTATTTT. Its translation is CASSNRGSRDTQYF.

This clonotype has a count of ten or more. One end of the junction varies from germline; a read error may be responsible. CDR3 sequence: CASSPSVGALFF. CDR3 nucleotides: TGTGCCAGCAGCCCCTCGGTGGGGGCGCTGTTTTTT. This rearrangement joins TRBV4-2 to TRBJ2-2; D is perhaps TRBD1 (6 bases). Germline V gene lookup returns CDR1 LGHNA and CDR2 YNFKEQ. This CDR3 contains 12 residues.

This clonotype was picked up one time. The chain recombines TRBV7-8 with TRBJ1-5; D may be TRBD1 (5 bases). V was trimmed by 3 bases and J by 4 bases, leaving 13 bases between them. CDR1 and CDR2 (germline): SGHVS, FQNEAQ. The CDR3 sequence is 15 residues long. For the CDR3, the DNA is TGTGCCAGCAGCTTGAGTTTGTCAGGGAATCAGCCCCAGCATTTT. It translates to CASSLSLSGNQPQHF.

This chain uses TRBV2 with TRBJ2-3; TRBD2 matches 7 bases. The germline V gene has CDR1 SNHLY and CDR2 FYNNEI. J gave up 1 base and V 0 bases, and 4 bases lay outside the gene matches. The CDR3 has 16 residues. CDR3 residues: CASSEALGGGTDTQYF. The DNA of the CDR3 is TGTGCCAGCAGTGAAGCGCTTGGGGGGGGCACAGATACGCAGTATTTT.

At least ten counts were recorded for this clonotype. For the CDR3, the DNA is TGTGCCAGCTCACCTAACAGGGGGCAGGGAAGGCTATACTACGAGCAGTACTTC. Residues: CASSPNRGQGRLYYEQYF. The chain combines TRBV18 with TRBJ2-7; the match to TRBD1 covers 9 bases. The CDR3 contains 18 residues. From germline, CDR1 is KGHSH and CDR2 LQKENI. The V segment lost 3 bases and the J segment 3 bases; nucleotides outside the gene matches: 15.

The chain carries TRBV3-1 and TRBJ2-7; D is unclear. The CDR3 consists of 11 residues. CDR1 is LGHDT, CDR2 YNNKEL, per germline (reference sequence). V lost 6 bases and J 4 bases, leaving 7 bases between the germline ends. The CDR3 region is CASSPRYEQYV. The CDR3 nucleotides read TGTGCCAGCAGTCCCAGGTACGAGCAGTACGTC.

The chain employs TRBV6-1 and TRBJ2-5; D is unclear. CDR1 is MNHNS and CDR2 is SASEGT in the germline V gene. This CDR3 contains 14 residues. Deletions cut 6 bases from V and 8 bases from J, with 19 bases between. The chain's CDR3 is CASSPKGSVNTQYF. The CDR3 coding sequence is TGTGCCAGCAGCCCTAAGGGCAGTGTAAACACCCAGTACTTC.